Described below is a single TCR beta chain sequence and its context. A few counts support this clonotype. The antigen it recognizes is unknown. No much larger clonotype is one base removed from it; base qualities were not supplied. The ophthalmopathy patients had moderately to severely active disease, with a Clinical Activity Score of 3 or higher, a NOSPECS grade of 4 or higher, and a disease duration of less than 3 months. Patients with other autoimmune diseases, uncontrolled infections, pregnancy or lactation were excluded from the study. Diagnosis was based on clinical symptoms, serum thyroxine, TRAb, thyroid ultrasound and orbital computed tomography. PBMCs were isolated from approximately 10 ml of fresh peripheral blood by Ficoll-Paque density gradient centrifugation. Total RNA was extracted using Trizol reagent, and RNA quality was checked on an Agilent 2100 Bioanalyzer. This record comes from a study of Graves' ophthalmopathy and Graves' hyperthyroidism (dated by TCRdb to the late 2010s). Some background on the complete study: Peripheral blood samples were taken at the time of initial diagnosis, before any treatment was given. A discovery set of 95 to 100 patients (more than 40 ophthalmopathy, about 55 stable hyperthyroidism) was enrolled to explore V-J signatures distinguishing ophthalmopathy from hyperthyroidism. An independent validation cohort was composed of some 19 hyperthyroidism patients and around 16 patients who later progressed from hyperthyroidism to ophthalmopathy. After sampling, hyperthyroidism patients received methimazole starting at 30 mg daily, and ophthalmopathy patients received high-dose intravenous methylprednisolone. T-cell repertoires of thyroid tissue and blood were compared in 5 or 6 hyperthyroidism patients. In total, around 130 blood samples were TCR-sequenced: around 42 ophthalmopathy, roughly 77 hyperthyroidism and 17 hyperthyroidism-to-ophthalmopathy patients. The study used signatures of the TCR beta repertoire to tell Graves' ophthalmopathy apart from Graves' hyperthyroidism and to predict which patients would progress to ophthalmopathy. What the study reported, not specific to this receptor: In validation, the model predicted ophthalmopathy progression with 70.59% sensitivity and roughly 72% specificity; some 13 predicted patients were CT-confirmed with GO in a median of around 6 months. Among expanded thyroid clonotypes with frequency above 0.001, most also showed up in blood, which suggests that blood repertoires may reflect the thyroid immune response. Ophthalmopathy was separated from stable hyperthyroidism by the 13-signature model with 85% to 90% sensitivity and approximately 84% specificity in cross-validation and with 80%/75% in the test set. No statistical method was used to predetermine the sample size, and group allocation was not hidden from the investigators.

TCR beta CDR3 regions were amplified from RNA transcripts for repertoire sequencing. A first-round RT-PCR used HTBI primers with the Qiagen OneStep RT-PCR kit, followed by a second-round multiplex PCR, size selection and purification. The libraries underwent paired-end sequencing with 100 bp reads on an Illumina HiSeq2000. Per the source publication's procedure: SOAPnuke was used for read processing, and reads with adapters, uncalled bases, a mean Phred below 15, or no exact constant-primer or identifier match were discarded. COPE v1.2.5 was used to merge high-quality paired reads. Clonotypes were defined as unique nucleotide sequences and were aligned to IMGT TRB V, D and J references using MiTCR v1.1. Analysis was restricted to V-J combinations with a frequency above 0.0001, which covered over 98% of repertoires. For each V-J combination, a TCR clonal expansion and chaos score was defined as the ratio of F50 clonal expansion to chaos observed in the TCRdist matrix. Welch's t-statistics and random forest were used to reduce features to about a dozen V-J combinations, which were fed into a naive Bayes classifier. Thyroid-blood repertoire similarity was quantified with the Morisita-Horn index. TCRdb's own reprocessing of the public reads used fastp at Q25 and MiXCR and kept productive beta chains. Entries are consolidated by CDR3 protein sequence, retaining the most common genes and DNA. The V and J calls, along with clone size, are taken from TCRdb and not from the paper's own processing. The sample table holds under 350,000 distinct CDR3 sequences, of which 17% were seen once. The biggest ten clones account for 10% to 15% of the sample.

This TCR came from an adult man with Graves' ophthalmopathy. Source material: peripheral blood.

The DNA sequence is given as TGCAGTGCACGCGTCACGGGAGTAGAGACCCAGTACTTC. Translated, this is CSARVTGVETQYF. Recombination connected TRBV20-1 to TRBJ2-5; the D gene is possibly TRBD2, with 6 bases matching. At the junction V is shortened by 6 bases and J by 4 bases, with 15 bases in between. CDR1 and CDR2 are drawn from the germline V gene (reference sequence): DFQATT, SNEGSKA. Inclusive of the bounding cysteine and phenylalanine, the CDR3 is 13 residues long. Just the 39-base CDR3 DNA is kept, in frame starting at base 1.